The 15 T cell receptor beta chains listed next were all sequenced from one sample in a study of T cell repertoires in cytomegalovirus infection. TCRdb analysed the reads with MiXCR anew, one entry per CDR3 protein. Among some 300,000 distinct CDR3 sequences listed, 9.6% were seen once. Sequencing was done on a sample of PBMCs. The receptors stem from a human donor in good health (CMV status not recorded). Some clones in this sample may be carry-over from other donors' samples.

This clonotype was recorded a few times. The chain is built from TRBV29-1 and TRBJ1-6, with TRBD1 matching over 8 bases. J gave up 5 bases and V 4 bases, and 4 bases lay outside the gene matches. This CDR3 region has 14 residues. In germline, CDR1 is SQVTM, CDR2 ANQGSEA. In nucleotides, the CDR3 is TGCAGCGTTGGCGGGACAGGTGATAATTCACCCCTCCACTTT. Amino acids: CSVGGTGDNSPLHF.

For this clonotype: Just one base apart from a much larger clone, this may be a read error. The V and J genes are TRBV6-2 or TRBV6-3 and TRBJ1-2, with 9 bases matching TRBD1. V gave up 11 bases and J gave up 1 base; unmatched junction bases: 2. Germline V gives CDR1 MNHEY, CDR2 SVGEGT. There are 12 residues in the CDR3. The CDR3 here is CALGQGNYGYTF. The CDR3 region has the DNA TGTGCCTTGGGACAGGGTAACTATGGCTACACCTTC.

This clonotype was counted at least ten times. V and J are TRBV20-1 and TRBJ2-7, with D possibly matching TRBD1 (5 bases). The CDR3 is 15 residues long. Between the trimmed V and J ends, which lost 1 base and 3 bases, there was a span of 16 bases. Germline V gives CDR1 DFQATT, CDR2 SNEGSKA (reference sequence). Here the CDR3 reads CSARVDRDSRYEQYF. In DNA form, the CDR3 reads TGCAGTGCTAGAGTCGACAGAGACAGCCGCTACGAGCAGTACTTC.

The sample holds many counts of this clonotype. V is TRBV7-2 and J is TRBJ2-7; D possibly corresponds to TRBD1 (6 bases). Germline V gene data show CDR1 as SGHTA and CDR2 as FQGNSA. This CDR3 spans 13 amino acids. Trimming removed 1 base from V and 7 bases from J, with 11 bases in between. The CDR3 nucleotides read TGTGCCAGCAGCTTAGACAGGGTGGGAGAGCAGTACGTC. This encodes CASSLDRVGEQYV.

This clonotype was seen only a few times. V and J are TRBV29-1 and TRBJ2-7; TRBD1 aligns across 7 bases. V shed 7 bases and J 5 bases; nucleotides not matched to a gene: 11. This CDR3 has 13 residues. CDR1 and CDR2 from the germline V gene are SQVTM and ANQGSEA. CDR3 region: CSALGQLVHEQYF. The CDR3 DNA follows: TGCAGCGCCCTGGGACAGTTAGTACACGAGCAGTACTTC.

This clonotype was seen ten or more times. The gene calls are TRBV12-3 or TRBV12-4 and TRBJ1-1; a weak D match, TRBD1 (5 bases). V lost 5 bases to trimming and J lost 0 bases, with 16 bases between them. The CDR3 is 16 amino acids. CDR3 protein: CASSRALGLMNTEAFF. Written as DNA, the CDR3 is TGTGCCAGCAGTCGGGCCCTGGGGCTAATGAACACTGAAGCTTTCTTT.

The chain has TRBV20-1 and TRBJ1-2; 8 bases map to TRBD1. Germline assignment: CDR1 DFQATT and CDR2 SNEGSKA (reference sequence). Trimming cost V 8 bases and J 7 bases; bases outside gene matches: 12. The CDR3 loop spans 13 amino acids. The CDR3 DNA reads TGCAGTCGACCGACAGGGGTTGACGGTGGCTACACCTTC. It is translated as CSRPTGVDGGYTF.

This clonotype was seen repeatedly, ten times or more. This chain joins TRBV27 and TRBJ2-7; 8 bases line up with TRBD1. V was clipped by 5 bases and J by 0 bases; unmatched bases: 6. CDR3 length: 15 residues. CDR1 is MNHEY and CDR2 is SMNVEV in the germline V gene (reference sequence). The CDR3 region has the DNA TGTGCCAGCAGTCCGTCCAGGGGGCACTCCTACGAGCAGTACTTC. It encodes CASSPSRGHSYEQYF.

V usage is TRBV29-1 and J usage is TRBJ1-2; tentatively, D is TRBD1 (6 bases). V was shortened by 6 bases and J by 7 bases, with 15 bases between the two germline ends. The CDR3 consists of 12 residues. The germline CDR1 and CDR2 sequences are SQVTM and ANQGSEA. For the CDR3, the DNA is TGCAGCGTGTCACAGGGTCAGCGTGGCTACACCTTC. It codes for CSVSQGQRGYTF.

The V and J genes are TRBV5-5 and TRBJ1-6; D not certain. Trimming removed 4 bases at V and 5 bases at J, with 10 bases between. Germline V gives CDR1 SGHKS, CDR2 YYEKEE (reference sequence). The CDR3 is 14 residues long. CDR3 nucleotides: TGTGCCAGCAGCGCCAGGACGGATAATTCACCCCTCCACTTT. It is translated as CASSARTDNSPLHF.

Many counts were recorded for this clonotype. The chain uses TRBV7-2 and TRBJ2-1; 9 nucleotides agree with TRBD2. V was pared by 5 bases and J by 7 bases, with 15 bases of the junction left unmatched. The CDR3 spans 17 residues. Per the germline V gene, CDR1 is SGHTA and CDR2 is FQGNSA. CDR3 nucleotides: TGTGCCAGCAGCCTCCGTCTCGGGCGGGGGGGCATAAATGAGCAGTTCTTC. Translating it yields CASSLRLGRGGINEQFF.

The chain links TRBV19 to TRBJ2-1; D not certain. The CDR3 totals 16 residues. Germline V CDR1 and CDR2: LNHDA, SQIVND (reference sequence). Trimming took 1 base from V and 4 from J, leaving 14 bases between them. The CDR3 loop reads CASSIGRASFYNEQFF. The CDR3 bases are TGTGCCAGTAGTATAGGGCGAGCGTCCTTTTACAATGAGCAGTTCTTC.

This clonotype was detected only a few times. This chain joins TRBV29-1 and TRBJ1-1; no reliable D call. CDR1 is SQVTM and CDR2 is ANQGSEA in the germline V gene. V was cut by 3 bases and J by 0 bases, with 11 bases left in between. CDR3 length equals 14 residues. The CDR3 loop reads CSVEADFMNTEAFF. Written as DNA, the CDR3 is TGCAGCGTTGAGGCAGATTTTATGAACACTGAAGCTTTCTTT.

At least ten counts were recorded for this clonotype. The chain employs TRBV5-5 and TRBJ2-1; 10 nucleotides match TRBD2. The J segment lost 5 bases and the V segment lost 0 bases, leaving 5 bases of the junction unmatched. Germline V gene data show CDR1 as SGHKS and CDR2 as YYEKEE (reference sequence). The CDR3 totals 16 residues. Written as DNA, the CDR3 is TGTGCCAGCAGCTTGGCGGCTAGCGGGGGCCACAATGAGCAGTTCTTC. This sequence encodes CASSLAASGGHNEQFF. Together with reference TRBV5-5 and TRBJ2-1, the CDR3 gives the full variable domain: DAGVTQSPTHLIKTRGQQVTLRCSPISGHKSVSWYQQVLGQGPQFIFQYYEKEERGRGNFPDRFSARQFPNYSSELNVNALLLGDSALYLCASSLAASGGHNEQFFGPGTRLTVL.

The chain joins TRBV28 to TRBJ2-7; 9 bases match TRBD2. Looked up from germline, CDR1 is MDHEN and CDR2 is SYDVKM. V shed 2 bases, J shed 7 bases, and the junction held 9 bases outside the gene matches. The CDR3 consists of 15 residues. DNA of the CDR3: TGTGCCAGCAGTTTACAGCGGGGGGCTCCCGCGGAGCAGTACGTC. This encodes CASSLQRGAPAEQYV.